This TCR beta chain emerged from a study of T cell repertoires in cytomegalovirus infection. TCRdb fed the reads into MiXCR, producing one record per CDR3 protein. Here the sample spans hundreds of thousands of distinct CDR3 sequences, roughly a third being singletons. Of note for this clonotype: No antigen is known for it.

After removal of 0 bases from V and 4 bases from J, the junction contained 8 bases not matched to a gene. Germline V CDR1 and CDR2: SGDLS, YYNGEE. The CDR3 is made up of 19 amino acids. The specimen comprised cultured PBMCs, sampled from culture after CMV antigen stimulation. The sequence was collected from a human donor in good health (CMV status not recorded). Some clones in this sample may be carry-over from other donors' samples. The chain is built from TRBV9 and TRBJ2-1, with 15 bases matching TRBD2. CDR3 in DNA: TGTGCCAGCAGCGTAGAGGGGGGACTAGCGGGAGGCAATTACAATGAGCAGTTCTTC. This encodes CASSVEGGLAGGNYNEQFF. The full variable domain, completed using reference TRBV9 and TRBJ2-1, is DSGVTQTPKHLITATGQRVTLRCSPRSGDLSVYWYQQSLDQGLQFLIQYYNGEERAKGNILERFSAQQFPDLHSELNLSSLELGDSALYFCASSVEGGLAGGNYNEQFFGPGTRLTVL.